This TCR beta chain was observed in a study of siplizumab effects on memory and regulatory T cells. Overall study findings and caveats: Naive or memory phenotype assignment was not possible for roughly 75-96% of proliferating CD4+ or CD8+ clones. Naive T cells appeared more varied than memory cells and looked like key alloresponse contributors.

Per-sample assaying covered about 10^5 TCR templates. Using immunoSEQ multiplex PCR, the repertoire was profiled, and TCRdb retains in-frame clones only, with some absent. Seen here are about 100,000 clones, around 95% observed once, and the top ten hold about 0.6%. Concerning this clone itself: Its antigen is not known.

The CDR3 is 13 residues long. Germline values: CDR1 SGHTA, CDR2 FQGNSA. V lost 6 bases to trimming and J lost 4 bases, with 12 bases between them. The specimen sequenced was Tregs sorted from blood. The chain links TRBV7-2 to TRBJ1-1; no definite D call. This clonotype originated in a human donor in good health. The CDR3 DNA follows: TGTGCCAGCAGGCAGGACTTGTTCACTGAAGCTTTCTTT. Its translation: CASRQDLFTEAFF. The whole variable domain, remainder taken from reference TRBV7-2 and TRBJ1-1, is GAGVSQSPSNKVTEKGKDVELRCDPISGHTALYWYRQSLGQGLEFLIYFQGNSAPDKSGLPSDRFSAERTGGSVSTLTIQRTQQEDSAVYLCASRQDLFTEAFFGQGTRLTVV.